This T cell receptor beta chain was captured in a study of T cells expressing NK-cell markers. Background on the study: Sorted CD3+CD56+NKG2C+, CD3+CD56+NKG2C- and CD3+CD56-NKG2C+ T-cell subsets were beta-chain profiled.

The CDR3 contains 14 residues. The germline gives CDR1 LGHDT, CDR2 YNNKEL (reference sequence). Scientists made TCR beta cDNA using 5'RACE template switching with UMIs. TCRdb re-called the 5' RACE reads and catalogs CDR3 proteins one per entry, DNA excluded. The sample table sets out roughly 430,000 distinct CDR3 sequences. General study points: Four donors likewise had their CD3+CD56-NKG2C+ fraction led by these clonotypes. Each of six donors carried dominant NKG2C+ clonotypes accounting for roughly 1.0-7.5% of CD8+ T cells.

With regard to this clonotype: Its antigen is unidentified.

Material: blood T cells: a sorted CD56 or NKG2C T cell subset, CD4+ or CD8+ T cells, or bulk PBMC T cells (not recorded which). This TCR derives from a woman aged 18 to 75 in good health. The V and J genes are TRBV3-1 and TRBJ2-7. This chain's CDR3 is CASSQDVSAREQYF.